This entry describes one T cell receptor (beta chain). This specimen comes from a study of T-cell reconstitution after alpha-beta-depleted transplantation in children. Per germline, CDR1 KGHDR and CDR2 SFDVKD. After removal of 5 bases from V and 10 bases from J, the junction contained 9 bases not matched to a gene. This CDR3 spans 14 amino acids. Unique molecular identifiers featured in how the TCRbeta library was prepared. Using its own MiXCR run on the PCR reads, TCRdb lists one record per CDR3 protein. The sample carries some 500,000 distinct CDR3 sequences, 32% recorded once. This chain uses TRBV24-1 with TRBJ2-1; 8 bases line up with TRBD2. This specimen was PBMCs from the stem cell graft donor, taken from the stem cell graft. The sequence derives from a human donor who donated a stem cell graft to a child with aplastic anemia. The CDR3 here is CATSGTSFGLEQFF. In DNA form, the CDR3 reads TGTGCCACCAGTGGGACTAGCTTCGGCCTGGAGCAGTTCTTC.